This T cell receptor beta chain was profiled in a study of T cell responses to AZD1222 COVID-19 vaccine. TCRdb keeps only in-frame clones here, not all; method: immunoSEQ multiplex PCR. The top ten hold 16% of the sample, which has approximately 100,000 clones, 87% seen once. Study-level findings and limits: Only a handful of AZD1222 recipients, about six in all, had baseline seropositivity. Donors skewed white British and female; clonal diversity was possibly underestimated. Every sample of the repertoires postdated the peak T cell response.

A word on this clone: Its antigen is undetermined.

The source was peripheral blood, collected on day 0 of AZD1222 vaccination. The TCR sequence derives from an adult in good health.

For the CDR3, the DNA is TGTGCCAGCAGGCGGGGCTCCTACAATGAGCAGTTCTTC. Amino acid sequence: CASRRGSYNEQFF. The chain links TRBV12-3 or TRBV12-4 to TRBJ2-1, with D possibly matching TRBD2 (6 bases). Between the trimmed V and J ends, which lost 6 bases and 0 bases, there was a span of 6 bases. The CDR3 runs 13 residues.